A selection of T cell receptor beta chains follows, all from one sample in a study of CD8 T cells in Susac syndrome. TCRdb recomputed calls from the immunoSEQ multiplex PCR reads with MiXCR, one row per CDR3 protein. This table holds approximately 100,000 distinct CDR3 sequences, less than 95% found once. The sample comprised CD8+ T cells from PBMCs. These receptors were taken from a human donor in good health. The CDR3 runs from the conserved cysteine through the conserved F or W. A D gene is named only where the DNA matches it firmly. The size of a clone is reported for some rows only, either as once, few or many, or as a class for expanded clones.

v_call	j_call	clone_size	cdr3_length	d_call	cdr3_aa	cdr3_nt
TRBV6-2/TRBV6-3	TRBJ1-1	once	14	-	CASLAPGDNTEAFF	TGTGCCAGCCTGGCGCCCGGGGATAACACTGAAGCTTTCTTT
TRBV20-1	TRBJ2-7	few	14	-	CSANLGGPRTEQYF	TGCAGTGCTAACCTCGGGGGTCCAAGGACTGAGCAGTACTTC
TRBV6-2/TRBV6-3	TRBJ2-3	once	15	TRBD1	CASDAPGQGTDTQYF	TGTGCCAGCGATGCACCGGGACAGGGGACAGATACGCAGTATTTT
TRBV7-2	TRBJ1-4	once	13	-	CASSGQSVEKLFF	TGTGCCAGCAGCGGACAGTCGGTGGAAAAACTGTTTTTT
TRBV12-3/TRBV12-4	TRBJ1-6	-	16	TRBD1	CASSPDRGSYNSPLHF	TGTGCCAGCAGTCCGGACAGGGGCTCCTATAATTCACCCCTCCACTTT
TRBV18	TRBJ2-1	-	14	-	CASSPERVSHEQFF	TGTGCCAGCTCACCGGAAAGGGTGAGTCATGAGCAGTTCTTC
TRBV27	TRBJ2-1	-	14	TRBD2	CASSSSGRLDEQFF	TGTGCCAGCAGCTCCAGCGGGAGGCTAGATGAGCAGTTCTTC
TRBV7-3	TRBJ2-1	-	16	TRBD2	CASSESGTSADNEQFF	TGTGCCAGCAGCGAATCCGGGACTAGCGCTGACAATGAGCAGTTCTTC
TRBV15	TRBJ2-1	once	15	-	CATSRDWGSVSEQFF	TGTGCCACCAGCAGAGATTGGGGCAGTGTCTCTGAGCAGTTCTTC
TRBV7-9	TRBJ1-1	-	16	-	CASSLVHGSSNTEAFF	TGTGCCAGCAGCTTAGTACATGGGAGTAGTAACACTGAAGCTTTCTTT
TRBV7-2	TRBJ1-1	-	15	TRBD1	CASSLEWTGNTEAFF	TGTGCCAGCAGCTTAGAATGGACAGGGAACACTGAAGCTTTCTTT
TRBV5-4	TRBJ1-2	-	14	-	CASSLVKPGDGYTF	TGTGCCAGCAGCTTGGTTAAGCCAGGTGATGGCTACACCTTC
TRBV7-2	TRBJ1-2	-	14	-	CASSVGTLVYGYTF	TGTGCCAGCAGCGTCGGGACACTCGTCTATGGCTACACCTTC
TRBV20-1	TRBJ1-1	-	15	-	CSARDPGGQNTEAFF	TGCAGTGCTAGAGATCCCGGCGGCCAGAACACTGAAGCTTTCTTT
TRBV7-2	TRBJ1-2	-	13	-	CASSLATDYGYTF	TGTGCCAGCAGCTTAGCGACAGACTATGGCTACACCTTC
TRBV7-3	TRBJ1-2	-	15	-	CASSSSGGRNDGYTF	TGTGCCAGCAGCTCAAGTGGGGGTCGTAACGATGGCTACACCTTC
TRBV12-3/TRBV12-4	TRBJ2-1	-	14	-	CASTQRVQYNEQFF	TGTGCCAGCACCCAGCGGGTACAATACAATGAGCAGTTCTTC
TRBV7-2	TRBJ1-1	-	13	-	CASSFDPNTEAFF	TGTGCCAGCAGCTTCGACCCGAACACTGAAGCTTTCTTT
TRBV5-1	TRBJ1-1	-	15	-	CASSRIAVGSPRAFF	TGCGCCAGCAGCAGGATCGCGGTTGGGTCGCCAAGAGCTTTCTTT
TRBV6-2/TRBV6-3	TRBJ1-1	-	12	-	CASNPGASEAFF	TGTGCCAGCAACCCGGGGGCCTCTGAAGCTTTCTTT
TRBV5-1	TRBJ1-5	few	14	-	CASSMGGRGQPQHF	TGCGCCAGCAGCATGGGGGGGAGAGGTCAGCCCCAGCATTTT
TRBV7-9	TRBJ2-7	-	15	-	CASSPSAVGGYEQYF	TGTGCCAGCAGCCCCAGTGCGGTGGGGGGCTACGAGCAGTACTTC
TRBV6-2/TRBV6-3	TRBJ2-2	-	14	TRBD2	CASRASGNTGELFF	TGTGCCAGCAGGGCTAGCGGGAACACCGGGGAGCTGTTTTTT
TRBV29-1	TRBJ1-1	-	11	-	CSVGVGNEAFF	TGCAGCGTTGGAGTGGGGAATGAAGCTTTCTTT
TRBV4-3	TRBJ2-1	-	19	TRBD2	CASSSPGLAGGPTLNEQFF	TGCGCCAGCAGCTCCCCGGGACTAGCGGGAGGGCCGACGTTAAATGAGCAGTTCTTC
TRBV20-1	TRBJ1-1	-	15	TRBD1	CSARQGGIDVTEVFF	TGCAGTGCTCGACAGGGTGGTATCGATGTCACTGAAGTTTTCTTT
TRBV18	TRBJ1-4	-	13	-	CASSPYGNEKLFF	TGTGCCAGCTCACCATACGGGAATGAAAAACTGTTTTTT
TRBV6-5	TRBJ1-2	-	12	-	CASSDHRVGYTF	TGTGCCAGCAGTGATCACAGGGTCGGCTACACCTTC
TRBV7-9	TRBJ1-1	-	12	TRBD1	CASSPGQGGAFF	TGTGCCAGCAGCCCCGGACAGGGCGGAGCTTTCTTT
TRBV5-5	TRBJ1-1	-	14	-	CASSFSRGNTEAFF	TGTGCCAGCAGCTTTAGTCGAGGGAACACTGAAGCTTTCTTT
TRBV12-3/TRBV12-4	TRBJ1-1	-	14	-	CASSGRAGRTEAFF	TGTGCCAGCAGTGGCCGGGCAGGGCGGACTGAAGCTTTCTTT
TRBV5-1	TRBJ2-7	-	14	TRBD2	CASSLPGRAYEQYF	TGCGCCAGCAGTCTCCCAGGGAGGGCCTACGAGCAGTACTTC
TRBV5-4	TRBJ1-1	-	13	TRBD1	CASSLTGADEAFF	TGTGCCAGCAGCTTGACAGGGGCCGATGAAGCTTTCTTT
TRBV20-1	TRBJ2-2	-	14	-	CSARDPGAPGELFF	TGCAGTGCTAGAGATCCGGGGGCCCCCGGGGAGCTGTTTTTT
TRBV7-3	TRBJ2-3	-	15	TRBD2	CASSPGGGASDTQYF	TGTGCCAGCAGCCCGGGCGGGGGGGCCTCAGATACGCAGTATTTT
TRBV29-1	TRBJ1-2	-	13	-	CSGTQGTADGYTF	TGCAGCGGAACACAGGGTACGGCGGATGGCTACACCTTC
TRBV20-1	TRBJ2-7	-	16	TRBD1	CSASSLDREFTYEQYF	TGCAGTGCTAGTAGTCTGGACAGGGAATTTACCTACGAGCAGTACTTC
TRBV2	TRBJ1-2	once	12	-	CASMGQDYGYTF	TGTGCCAGCATGGGACAAGACTATGGCTACACCTTC